This entry lists 15 T cell receptor beta chains sequenced from one sample in a study of T cell repertoires in cytomegalovirus infection. TCRdb reanalysed the reads using MiXCR and keeps one entry per CDR3 protein. The sample records 900,000 to 950,000 distinct CDR3 sequences, around a third being singletons. These receptors' antigens are unknown. Material: cultured CD8+ T cells from PBMCs, obtained from culture after CMV antigen stimulation. The receptor source for this set is a human donor in good health (CMV status not recorded). Some clones in this sample may be carry-over from other donors' samples.

This clonotype was found a few times. The rearrangement joins TRBV7-8 to TRBJ2-7; 7 bases fit TRBD2. The CDR3 sequence is 17 residues long. V was clipped by 4 bases and J by 0 bases; unmatched bases: 12. CDR1 SGHVS and CDR2 FQNEAQ come from the germline V gene. The CDR3: CASSWQELALLSYEQYF. In nucleotides, the CDR3 is TGTGCCAGCAGCTGGCAGGAACTAGCGCTTCTCTCCTACGAGCAGTACTTC.

This clonotype came up a few times. The rearrangement uses TRBV4-3 and TRBJ1-2; no clear D. This CDR3 is built from 15 residues. The germline V gene encodes CDR1 LGHNA and CDR2 YSLEER. The V gene lost 0 bases and the J gene lost 5 bases, with 13 bases spanning the gap. In DNA, the CDR3 is TGCGCCAGCAGCCAAGAGCCCGGCCCGCTTTATGGCTACACCTTC. This encodes CASSQEPGPLYGYTF.

This clonotype was counted between two and nine times. This chain's CDR3 is CASSHRQGRIVNTEAFF. The CDR3 region has the DNA TGCGCCAGCAGCCACCGACAGGGTCGCATTGTGAACACTGAAGCTTTCTTT. This chain uses TRBV4-1 with TRBJ1-1; 7 nucleotides line up with TRBD1. The germline V gene encodes CDR1 MGHRA and CDR2 YSYEKL. The J segment lost 0 bases and the V segment lost 3 bases, leaving 10 bases of the junction unmatched. CDR3 length: 17 amino acids.

The J gene is TRBJ2-6, the V gene TRBV6-5; D is ambiguous. The V and J ends lost 6 bases and 13 bases respectively, with 16 bases between them. The CDR3 runs 13 residues. Germline values: CDR1 MNHEY, CDR2 SVGAGI. The DNA for the CDR3 is TGTGCCAGCAGATACGGCGGCAAGAGGGTCCTGACTTTC. As protein: CASRYGGKRVLTF.

The rearrangement links TRBV6-8 to TRBJ1-2; no clear D. The CDR3 has 10 amino acids. Germline values: CDR1 MNHGY, CDR2 SAAAGT. In nucleotides, the CDR3 is TGTGGTGCGGGATTAGGTGGCTACACCTTC. As protein: CGAGLGGYTF.

As to this clonotype: The junction differs from germline at one of its ends, possibly a read error. J is TRBJ2-7 and V is TRBV7-2, with a tentative D call TRBD1 (5 bases). The CDR3 covers 14 residues. Per the germline V gene, CDR1 is SGHTA and CDR2 is FQGNSA. In nucleotides, the CDR3 is TGTGCCAACAGCTTAAGCAGGGCTTACTACGAGCAGTACTTC. It yields the protein CANSLSRAYYEQYF.

This clonotype was found many times. The chain joins TRBV7-2 to TRBJ1-1, with D maybe TRBD1 (5 bases). The CDR3 spans 13 residues. Trimming took 3 bases from V and 6 from J, leaving 11 bases between them. CDR1 is SGHTA and CDR2 is FQGNSA in the germline V gene. The CDR3 DNA sequence: TGTGCCAGCAGCTTTGGGGGGGACCCTGAAGCTTTCTTT. Protein sequence: CASSFGGDPEAFF. The entire variable domain, with the rest obtained from reference TRBV7-2 and TRBJ1-1, is as follows: GAGVSQSPSNKVTEKGKDVELRCDPISGHTALYWYRQSLGQGLEFLIYFQGNSAPDKSGLPSDRFSAERTGGSVSTLTIQRTQQEDSAVYLCASSFGGDPEAFFGQGTRLTVV.

This clonotype came up a few times. V is TRBV11-2 and J is TRBJ1-3; D uncertain. There are 13 residues in the CDR3. The V end was cut by 3 bases, the J end by 9 bases, with 12 bases between. Germline CDR1 and CDR2: SGHAT and FQNNGV. CDR3 nucleotides: TGTGCCAGCAGCTTTTTATTCGGGGTCACCATATATTTT. It is translated as CASSFLFGVTIYF. Looking up the rest from reference TRBV11-2 and TRBJ1-3 gives the full variable domain: EAGVAQSPRYKIIEKRQSVAFWCNPISGHATLYWYQQILGQGPKLLIQFQNNGVVDDSQLPKDRFSAERLKGVDSTLKIQPAKLEDSAVYLCASSFLFGVTIYFGEGSWLTVV.

This clonotype was seen a handful of times. This rearrangement joins TRBV5-1 to TRBJ2-1; the match to TRBD1 covers 9 bases. There are 18 residues in the CDR3. CDR1 and CDR2 from the germline V gene are SGHRS and YFSETQ. The ends lost 3 bases at V and 0 bases at J; junction bases unmatched: 10. The chain's CDR3 is CASSYHSGQGGSYNEQFF. As DNA, the CDR3 is TGCGCCAGCAGCTACCACTCGGGACAGGGCGGCTCCTACAATGAGCAGTTCTTC.

This chain uses TRBV9 with TRBJ2-1; 9 bases are shared with TRBD2. This CDR3 is 15 amino acids long. In germline, CDR1 is SGDLS, CDR2 YYNGEE. V lost 3 bases and J lost 5; bases outside the gene matches: 6. The CDR3 DNA reads TGTGCCAGCAGCGCGAGCGGGGGGCCAAACAATGAGCAGTTCTTC. Translation gives CASSASGGPNNEQFF.

This clonotype appeared once. The chain combines TRBV9 with TRBJ2-2; the match to TRBD2 covers 13 bases. The germline gives CDR1 SGDLS, CDR2 YYNGEE. The ends lost 1 base at V and 3 bases at J; junction bases unmatched: 6. The CDR3 sequence is 18 residues long. The CDR3 DNA reads TGTGCCAGCAGCGTACCCACTAGCGGGGGGGCTCACACCGGGGAGCTGTTTTTT. Translating gives CASSVPTSGGAHTGELFF.

This clonotype has more than one count but fewer than ten. The genes are TRBV9 and TRBJ2-5; TRBD2 matches at 8 bases. This CDR3 contains 14 residues. The germline CDR1 and CDR2 sequences are SGDLS and YYNGEE. Trimming at V came to 3 bases and at J to 3 bases, leaving 4 bases not matched to a gene. CDR3 sequence (DNA): TGTGCCAGCAGCGAAGCGGGGGCGAAAGAGACCCAGTACTTC. This sequence encodes CASSEAGAKETQYF.

There are many counts of this clonotype. The rearrangement uses TRBV12-5 and TRBJ2-2; no clear D. The V gene lost 6 bases and the J gene lost 4 bases, with 12 bases spanning the gap. The V gene's germline CDR1 is LGHNT and CDR2 FRNRAP. The CDR3 runs to 14 residues. The CDR3 protein is CASGLEVGTGELFF. CDR3 nucleotides: TGTGCTAGTGGCCTCGAAGTGGGCACCGGGGAGCTGTTTTTT.

V gene TRBV29-1 combines with J gene TRBJ2-1, with D perhaps matching TRBD1 (5 bases). V was shortened by 4 bases and J by 7 bases, with 5 bases between the two germline ends. Germline lookup yields CDR1 SQVTM and CDR2 ANQGSEA. The CDR3 runs to 10 residues. In DNA, the CDR3 is TGCAGCGTTGGACAGAATGAGCAGTTCTTC. Encoded protein: CSVGQNEQFF.

This clonotype was seen a handful of times. The J gene is TRBJ2-7, the V gene TRBV9; TRBD2 is a possible D gene (5 bases). CDR3 size: 12 residues. Deletions cut 4 bases from V and 7 bases from J, with 12 bases between. Germline CDR1 and CDR2: SGDLS and YYNGEE. This CDR3 reads CASSFHPGEQYF. CDR3 nucleotides: TGTGCCAGCAGCTTCCATCCGGGGGAGCAGTACTTC.